This T cell receptor (beta chain) was obtained from a study of neoadjuvant anti-PD-1 for oral cavity cancer. Study information: Most patients had three to four biweekly doses of 3 mg/kg nivolumab before resection. Patients without progression received a fourth nivolumab dose around day 43, then surgical resection on days 50-56.

These oral cavity squamous cell carcinomas were HPV-negative and locally advanced. This clone has just a few counts. V was cut by 10 bases and J by 2 bases, with 15 bases left in between. CDR1 and CDR2 from the germline V gene are SEHNR and FQNEAQ (reference sequence). The CDR3 runs to 13 residues. Blood libraries mostly used roughly 520 ng genomic DNA, six replicates each. The repertoire was sequenced with immunoSEQ multiplex PCR; TCRdb's copy has only in-frame clones and lacks some. The sample holds 15,000 to 20,000 clones, roughly 72% seen once. This receptor was taken from a person between 40 and 85 years old with oral cavity squamous cell carcinoma. The material sequenced was PBMCs, taken before nivolumab (anti-PD-1) treatment. The chain couples TRBV7-9 to TRBJ2-7, with D possibly TRBD2 on 6 matching bases. CDR3: CATTIAEPYEQYF. As DNA, the CDR3 is TGTGCCACAACGATAGCGGAACCCTACGAGCAGTACTTC.